The 25 T cell receptor beta chains below all came from one sample that was sequenced in a study of T cell responses to AZD1222 COVID-19 vaccine. Clones were sequenced by immunoSEQ multiplex PCR, and TCRdb holds only the in-frame ones, with some missing. This table has tens of thousands of clones, 85% to 90% appearing once. Sequencing was performed on peripheral blood, taken 28 days after the second AZD1222 dose. The receptor source for this set is an adult who received the AZD1222 COVID-19 vaccine.

This clone has just a few counts. This chain links TRBV5-6 with TRBJ1-3; TRBD1 aligns across 9 bases. The CDR3 runs 16 residues. After removal of 5 bases from V and 1 base from J, the junction contained 7 bases not matched to a gene. Germline V gene lookup returns CDR1 SGHDT and CDR2 YYEEEE. In DNA, the CDR3 is TGTGCCAGCAGTTTAGGGACAGGGAGGTCTGGAAACACCATATATTTT. Translation: CASSLGTGRSGNTIYF.

The rearrangement uses TRBV7-2 and TRBJ2-5; D may be TRBD2 (7 bases). V gave up 6 bases and J gave up 2 bases, with 25 bases separating them. The CDR3 is made up of 18 amino acids. CDR1 is SGHTA, CDR2 FQGNSA, per germline. The CDR3 sequence: CASSPWGGVGQRQETQYF. CDR3 nucleotides: TGTGCCAGCAGTCCTTGGGGGGGCGTTGGACAAAGACAAGAGACCCAGTACTTC.

The chain is built from TRBV6-1 and TRBJ1-2; D call uncertain. The V end lost 4 bases, the J end lost 8 bases, and 11 bases lay between the germline ends. Germline CDR1 is MNHNS and CDR2 is SASEGT. The CDR3 length is 12 residues. The CDR3 protein is CASSGAAEGYTF. CDR3 DNA: TGTGCCAGCAGTGGAGCAGCTGAGGGCTACACCTTC.

This rearrangement joins TRBV6-6 to TRBJ1-5, with D possibly matching TRBD1 (6 bases). The V end lost 2 bases, the J end lost 0 bases, and 11 bases lay between the germline ends. The CDR3 totals 16 residues. Germline assignment: CDR1 MNHNY and CDR2 SVGAGI (reference sequence). The CDR3 DNA is TGTGCCAGCAGTTACGGGAGGGGACATAGCAATCAGCCCCAGCATTTT. Its translation: CASSYGRGHSNQPQHF.

V gene TRBV6-2 or TRBV6-3 combines with J gene TRBJ1-1, with 9 bases lining up with TRBD1. CDR3 length: 16 amino acids. Germline CDR1 is MNHEY and CDR2 is SVGEGT. The V segment lost 0 bases and the J segment 3 bases; nucleotides outside the gene matches: 5. The chain's CDR3 is CASSYSYRQGDTEAFF. The CDR3 bases are TGTGCCAGCAGTTACTCCTACCGACAGGGGGACACTGAAGCTTTCTTT.

The chain employs TRBV10-3 and TRBJ2-4, with unresolved D. Germline values: CDR1 ENHRY, CDR2 SYGVKD. The CDR3 length is 12 residues. With 6 bases removed from V and 2 bases from J, the gap between germline ends came to 5 bases. CDR3 sequence reads: CAISDTKNIQYF. The CDR3 coding sequence is TGTGCCATCAGCGACACCAAAAACATTCAGTACTTC.

The V and J genes are TRBV4-1 and TRBJ1-4; perhaps TRBD1 as D (5 bases). Looked up from germline, CDR1 is MGHRA and CDR2 is YSYEKL. The CDR3 covers 15 residues. V lost 2 bases and J lost 8, with 15 bases in between. The CDR3 protein is CASSQPMDTREKLFF. CDR3 nucleotide sequence: TGCGCCAGCAGCCAACCGATGGACACTAGGGAAAAACTGTTTTTT.

CDR3 amino acids: CASSQDRIVGTGSYEQYF. CDR3 bases: TGTGCCAGCAGCCAAGATCGGATAGTCGGGACAGGGAGTTACGAGCAGTACTTC. This chain connects TRBV4-2 to TRBJ2-7; TRBD1 aligns across 9 bases. V shed 0 bases, J shed 4 bases, and the junction held 13 bases outside the gene matches. CDR1 and CDR2 (germline): LGHNA, YNFKEQ. This CDR3 spans 18 amino acids.

The chain has TRBV19 and TRBJ2-1; possibly TRBD1 for D (6 bases). Germline CDR1 is LNHDA and CDR2 is SQIVND (reference sequence). V shed 5 bases and J shed 4 bases, with 15 bases lying between them. This CDR3 is built from 15 residues. CDR3 region: CASSPTDRPYNEQFF. The CDR3 DNA sequence: TGTGCCAGTAGTCCAACAGACAGGCCTTACAATGAGCAGTTCTTC.

The chain carries TRBV7-9 and TRBJ1-6, with 9 bases fitting TRBD1. The CDR3 is made up of 16 amino acids. V trimming: 6 bases; J trimming: 10 bases; junction bases outside the gene matches: 13. Germline CDR1 reads SEHNR; CDR2 reads FQNEAQ (reference sequence). CDR3 region: CASRSHWDRVLSPLHF. The CDR3 DNA reads as TGTGCCAGCAGGTCCCACTGGGACAGGGTATTGTCACCCCTCCACTTT.

The rearrangement uses TRBV7-2 and TRBJ2-1, with 10 bases matching TRBD2. The CDR3 consists of 14 residues. The germline CDR1 and CDR2 sequences are SGHTA and FQGNSA. The V gene end was trimmed by 6 bases and the J gene end by 9 bases; junction bases not matched to a gene: 8. CDR3 nucleotides: TGTGCCAGCAGTCTAGCGGGAGCGACCAGTGAGCAGTTCTTC. This codes for CASSLAGATSEQFF.

J is TRBJ2-3 and V is TRBV24-1, with TRBD1 matching over 11 bases. The V gene end was trimmed by 3 bases and the J gene end by 5 bases; junction bases not matched to a gene: 3. This CDR3 has 15 amino acids. Germline CDR1 KGHDR, CDR2 SFDVKD. The CDR3: CATSDPGTGGDTQYF. CDR3 nucleotides: TGTGCCACCAGTGATCCGGGGACAGGGGGAGATACGCAGTATTTT.

This sequence joins TRBV7-9 and TRBJ1-1, with D uncertain. This CDR3 spans 14 amino acids. The V gene lost 3 bases and the J gene lost 0 bases, with 8 bases spanning the gap. Germline assignment: CDR1 SEHNR and CDR2 FQNEAQ (reference sequence). The CDR3 region is CASSFTNMNTEAFF. The CDR3 DNA sequence: TGTGCCAGCAGCTTTACAAACATGAACACTGAAGCTTTCTTT.

This chain links TRBV6-1 with TRBJ2-7; 9 nucleotides line up with TRBD1. Germline V gives CDR1 MNHNS, CDR2 SASEGT. CDR3 length equals 16 residues. The junction had 10 bases not matched to a gene; V was cut back by 3 bases and J by 4 bases. Here the CDR3 DNA reads TGTGCCAGCAGTGATTATTCCGGGACAGGGCCTTACGAGCAGTACTTC. It encodes CASSDYSGTGPYEQYF.

The rearrangement links TRBV5-1 to TRBJ1-1; no clear D gene. The V end was cut by 5 bases, the J end by 4 bases, with 24 bases between. Looked up from germline, CDR1 is SGHRS and CDR2 is YFSETQ. The CDR3 runs to 17 residues. The CDR3 sequence is CASRPGQTLEAGTEAFF. For the CDR3, the DNA is TGCGCCAGCAGACCCGGGCAGACCTTGGAGGCGGGCACTGAAGCTTTCTTT.

The chain uses TRBV6-5 and TRBJ1-6; 8 positions agree with TRBD1. From germline, CDR1 is MNHEY and CDR2 SVGAGI. The CDR3 extends over 16 amino acids. J gave up 6 bases and V 0 bases, and 4 bases lay outside the gene matches. The CDR3 DNA sequence: TGTGCCAGCAGTTACTCGCGGACAGGGTCTAATTCACCCCTCCACTTT. It translates to CASSYSRTGSNSPLHF.

The V and J genes are TRBV5-1 and TRBJ1-1, with D tentatively TRBD1 (5 bases). The germline gives CDR1 SGHRS, CDR2 YFSETQ. CDR3 length: 14 residues. The germline V and J ends were trimmed by 3 bases and 6 bases, with 15 bases remaining between them. The CDR3 sequence: CASSSRPGQPEAFF. CDR3 nucleotide sequence: TGCGCCAGCAGCTCGAGGCCAGGGCAACCTGAAGCTTTCTTT.

As regards this clone: The sample has other DNA sequences that encode this CDR3 too. The V gene is TRBV7-9, the J gene TRBJ1-2; 7 nucleotides line up with TRBD1. V shed 4 bases and J 4 bases; nucleotides not matched to a gene: 3. The germline CDR1 and CDR2 sequences are SEHNR and FQNEAQ (reference sequence). This CDR3 spans 13 amino acids. DNA for the CDR3: TGTGCCAGCAGCTCGGACAGGTTCTATGGCTACACCTTC. Translating it yields CASSSDRFYGYTF.

The chain combines TRBV6-1 with TRBJ1-1; D is ambiguous. Germline values: CDR1 MNHNS, CDR2 SASEGT. The CDR3 is 13 amino acids. V lost 1 base, J lost 7 bases, and 10 bases lay in between. The CDR3 loop is CASSEVGRSEAFF. The DNA of the CDR3 is TGTGCCAGCAGTGAAGTGGGTAGGAGTGAAGCTTTCTTT.

This chain connects TRBV6-1 to TRBJ2-5; no clear D. CDR3 length equals 11 residues. Germline CDR1 MNHNS, CDR2 SASEGT. The V gene lost 3 bases and the J gene lost 3 bases, with 2 bases spanning the gap. The CDR3 loop is CASSDEETQYF. DNA for the CDR3: TGTGCCAGCAGTGATGAAGAGACCCAGTACTTC.

This clone was picked up one time. The chain employs TRBV4-1 and TRBJ1-1; possible D gene TRBD1, 5 bases. Looked up from germline, CDR1 is MGHRA and CDR2 is YSYEKL. The V end was cut by 2 bases, the J end by 6 bases, with 10 bases between. The CDR3 contains 13 residues. The DNA of the CDR3 is TGCGCCAGCAGCCAAATCCCGGGGGCTGAAGCTTTCTTT. Protein: CASSQIPGAEAFF.

The table lists this clone with a count of one. The chain couples TRBV7-2 to TRBJ1-2, with 8 bases matching TRBD1. In germline, CDR1 is SGHTA, CDR2 FQGNSA. The CDR3 consists of 15 residues. V dropped 5 bases and J dropped 4; count of bases not matched to a gene: 9. CDR3 in amino acids: CASSQRQGLSYGYTF. CDR3 DNA sequence: TGTGCCAGCAGCCAGCGACAGGGGCTAAGCTATGGCTACACCTTC.

This clone was observed a handful of times. The chain couples TRBV2 to TRBJ1-3; tentatively, D is TRBD1 (6 bases). This CDR3 spans 16 amino acids. V was clipped by 4 bases and J by 4 bases, with 17 bases between them. The germline CDR1 and CDR2 sequences are SNHLY and FYNNEI. Here the CDR3 reads CASSVLPGQFGNTIYF. DNA of the CDR3: TGTGCCAGCAGTGTCTTACCCGGACAGTTCGGAAACACCATATATTTT.

The V and J genes are TRBV7-2 and TRBJ2-3; TRBD2 matches 10 bases. The CDR3 extends over 17 amino acids. V gave up 3 bases and J gave up 0 bases; unmatched junction bases: 6. Germline V gene sequence: CDR1 SGHTA, CDR2 FQGNSA. In nucleotides, the CDR3 is TGTGCCAGCAGCTTTACGTCTAGCGGGAGTAGCACAGATACGCAGTATTTT. Translation gives CASSFTSSGSSTDTQYF.

This rearrangement joins TRBV11-2 to TRBJ2-5, with D possibly TRBD1 on 6 matching bases. With 2 bases removed from V and 2 bases from J, the gap between germline ends came to 15 bases. The CDR3 extends over 16 amino acids. Germline values: CDR1 SGHAT, CDR2 FQNNGV. As DNA, the CDR3 is TGTGCCAGCAGCTTAATAGGGACATCGAGTCAAGAGACCCAGTACTTC. Residues: CASSLIGTSSQETQYF.